This passage covers 23 T cell receptor beta chains from one sample sequenced in a study of cytomegalovirus exposure and HLA in healthy donors. PCR used 60 Vbeta primers and 13 Jbeta primers. Method: immunoSEQ multiplex PCR; TCRdb's copy keeps in-frame clones and lacks some. This sample has approximately 120,000 clones, with roughly four fifths found just once. Sequences were obtained from PBMCs. Receptor source: a man aged 45-65 years in good health and CMV-seronegative.

The chain combines TRBV7-9 with TRBJ1-1; D gene unclear. The V end was cut by 6 bases, the J end by 1 base, with 15 bases between. Germline V gives CDR1 SEHNR, CDR2 FQNEAQ (reference sequence). The CDR3 is 15 residues long. The CDR3 region is CASSRGGSANTEAFF. As DNA, the CDR3 is TGTGCCAGCAGTCGTGGTGGCAGTGCGAACACTGAAGCTTTCTTT.

The genes are TRBV18 and TRBJ2-5, with D maybe TRBD1 (6 bases). This CDR3 has 14 amino acids. V was cut by 4 bases and J by 0 bases, with 9 bases left in between. Germline V gene lookup returns CDR1 KGHSH and CDR2 LQKENI. Written as DNA, the CDR3 is TGTGCCAGCTCACTTCGGACAGACCAAGAGACCCAGTACTTC. It yields the protein CASSLRTDQETQYF.

The count of this clone is one. The genes are TRBV7-2 and TRBJ1-2, with unresolved D. The CDR3 sequence is 13 residues long. Trimming removed 5 bases from V and 3 bases from J, with 10 bases in between. In germline, CDR1 is SGHTA, CDR2 FQGNSA. The CDR3 loop reads CASSQAIYYGYTF. CDR3 sequence (DNA): TGTGCCAGCAGCCAAGCCATTTACTATGGCTACACCTTC.

This clone was seen a few times. This chain connects TRBV4-3 to TRBJ2-7; 10 nucleotides agree with TRBD2. Germline V gene sequence: CDR1 LGHNA, CDR2 YSLEER. The CDR3 sequence is 14 residues long. Trimming took 4 bases from V and 7 from J; bases not matched to a gene: 7. The CDR3 nucleotides read TGCGCCAGCAGCCTCCTAGCGGGGGCGGGAGAGCAGTACTTC. Translated: CASSLLAGAGEQYF.

This rearrangement joins TRBV7-6 to TRBJ2-2; 11 bases are a match to TRBD1. The germline V gene encodes CDR1 SGHVS and CDR2 FNYEAQ. J lost 4 bases, V lost 2 bases, and 9 bases had no gene match. The CDR3 is 18 residues long. CDR3: CASSLRQPGTGGTGELFF. For the CDR3, the DNA is TGTGCCAGCAGCTTACGGCAACCCGGGACAGGGGGCACCGGGGAGCTGTTTTTT. Full variable domain (rest looked up from reference TRBV7-6 and TRBJ2-2): GAGVSQSPRYKVTKRGQDVALRCDPISGHVSLYWYRQALGQGPEFLTYFNYEAQQDKSGLPNDRFSAERPEGSISTLTIQRTEQRDSAMYRCASSLRQPGTGGTGELFFGEGSRLTVL.

The chain joins TRBV11-2 to TRBJ2-2; 8 nucleotides match TRBD1. The CDR3 is 16 residues long. The germline V gene encodes CDR1 SGHAT and CDR2 FQNNGV. The junction had 11 bases not matched to a gene; V was cut back by 4 bases and J by 7 bases. The CDR3, as DNA: TGTGCCAGCAGCTCCGGACAGGGTGATTCAGTCGGGGAGCTGTTTTTT. The encoded protein is CASSSGQGDSVGELFF.

To note about this clone: Germline is not matched at one junction end, which may reflect a read error. Other DNA sequences in the same sample also yield this CDR3. The V gene is TRBV6-5, the J gene TRBJ1-1, with 8 bases aligning to TRBD1. The germline V gene encodes CDR1 MNHEY and CDR2 SVGAGI. This CDR3 region has 15 residues. The CDR3 here is CASSSRQGLNTEAFF. The CDR3 DNA reads TGTGCCAGCAGTTCAAGACAGGGGCTGAACACTGAGGCTTTCTTT.

This rearrangement joins TRBV7-9 to TRBJ2-2, with 9 bases identical to TRBD1. The CDR3 has 15 amino acids. The germline V gene encodes CDR1 SEHNR and CDR2 FQNEAQ (reference sequence). CDR3 residues: CSTHRRDRVTGELFF. CDR3 sequence (DNA): TGTTCCACCCACCGGCGGGACAGGGTCACCGGGGAGCTGTTTTTT.

This clone was observed a handful of times. The V and J genes are TRBV4-2 and TRBJ1-1; 8 bases agree with TRBD1. The CDR3 spans 16 residues. V was clipped by 0 bases and J by 4 bases; unmatched bases: 7. Germline values: CDR1 LGHNA, CDR2 YNFKEQ. This CDR3 reads CASSQDLGQGATEAFF. The CDR3 DNA follows: TGTGCCAGCAGCCAAGACCTAGGACAGGGAGCCACTGAAGCTTTCTTT.

Comments on this clone: Other nucleotide sequences in the sample specify the same CDR3. The rearrangement uses TRBV5-6 and TRBJ1-1; perhaps TRBD1 as D (6 bases). The CDR3 length is 15 residues. V gave up 0 bases and J gave up 1 base, with 10 bases separating them. CDR1 and CDR2 (germline): SGHDT, YYEEEE. CDR3 amino acids: CASSLGVRGNTEAFF. In DNA form, the CDR3 reads TGTGCCAGCAGCTTGGGGGTCAGGGGGAACACTGAAGCTTTCTTT.

The rearrangement links TRBV6-1 to TRBJ1-5, with 7 bases aligning to TRBD1. The V segment lost 5 bases and the J segment 7 bases; nucleotides outside the gene matches: 5. CDR1 and CDR2 from the germline V gene are MNHNS and SASEGT. This CDR3 region has 13 residues. For the CDR3, the DNA is TGTGCCAGCAGTACAGGGGAGAAGCAGCCCCAGCATTTT. Amino acid sequence: CASSTGEKQPQHF.

This clone was observed a single time. This rearrangement joins TRBV2 to TRBJ1-5; TRBD1 agrees at 10 bases. The CDR3 extends over 15 amino acids. The ends lost 5 bases at V and 3 bases at J; junction bases unmatched: 4. CDR1 and CDR2 from the germline V gene are SNHLY and FYNNEI. The CDR3 DNA is TGTGCCAGCAGTCCGGGACAGGGGAACAATCAGCCCCAGCATTTT. Residues: CASSPGQGNNQPQHF.

This CDR3 reads CASSPPLAGLLSTKETQYF. CDR3 DNA sequence: TGTGCCAGCAGCCCTCCTCTAGCGGGGCTACTATCAACCAAAGAGACCCAGTACTTC. The chain uses TRBV5-6 and TRBJ2-5; 9 bases align to TRBD2. Per germline, CDR1 SGHDT and CDR2 YYEEEE. With 4 bases clipped from V and 3 bases from J, the junction kept 19 bases outside the gene matches. The CDR3 runs to 19 residues.

This clone has only one observation. The chain is built from TRBV29-1 and TRBJ1-4; no definite D call. The CDR3 spans 12 residues. Deletions cut 5 bases from V and 3 bases from J, with 7 bases between. CDR1 is SQVTM, CDR2 ANQGSEA, per germline. In nucleotides, the CDR3 is TGCAGCGTTCATCCGGCTAATGAAAAACTGTTTTTT. This gives the protein CSVHPANEKLFF.

The V and J genes are TRBV19 and TRBJ2-3; no clear D. The CDR3 has 13 residues. Germline values: CDR1 LNHDA, CDR2 SQIVND (reference sequence). Trimming removed 7 bases from V and 0 bases from J, with 8 bases in between. CDR3 sequence (DNA): TGTGCCAGTAATCCCGGGAGCACAGATACGCAGTATTTT. Its translation is CASNPGSTDTQYF.

V and J are TRBV5-6 and TRBJ2-5; D uncertain. Trimming left V 4 bases short and J 5 bases short, with 9 bases between. The germline V gene has CDR1 SGHDT and CDR2 YYEEEE. The CDR3 runs to 12 residues. The chain's CDR3 is CASSPFSETQYF. The CDR3 region has the DNA TGTGCCAGCAGCCCCTTTAGTGAGACCCAGTACTTC. Full variable domain (outside the CDR3, taken from reference TRBV5-6 and TRBJ2-5): DAGVTQSPTHLIKTRGQQVTLRCSPKSGHDTVSWYQQALGQGPQFIFQYYEEEERQRGNFPDRFSGHQFPNYSSELNVNALLLGDSALYLCASSPFSETQYFGPGTRLLVL.

The chain has TRBV9 and TRBJ2-7; 9 nucleotides agree with TRBD1. This CDR3 contains 15 residues. Germline assignment: CDR1 SGDLS and CDR2 YYNGEE. With 3 bases clipped from V and 3 bases from J, the junction kept 7 bases outside the gene matches. CDR3 coding DNA: TGTGCCAGCAGCGAAACCGGGACAGGGTACTACGAGCAGTACTTC. Amino acid sequence: CASSETGTGYYEQYF.

V usage is TRBV2 and J usage is TRBJ1-1, with D possibly matching TRBD1 (5 bases). The V gene lost 4 bases and the J gene lost 5 bases, with 14 bases spanning the gap. This CDR3 is built from 14 residues. CDR1 is SNHLY and CDR2 is FYNNEI in the germline V gene. The CDR3 protein is CASSVTRGLTEAFF. In DNA, the CDR3 is TGTGCCAGCAGTGTCACACGGGGACTAACTGAAGCTTTCTTT.

This chain connects TRBV2 to TRBJ2-1; 12 nucleotides agree with TRBD2. Germline CDR1 and CDR2: SNHLY and FYNNEI. V gave up 5 bases and J gave up 2 bases; unmatched junction bases: 4. CDR3 length equals 16 residues. The CDR3, as DNA: TGTGCCAGCAGTCGAGCTAGCGGGGGGGCCTACAATGAGCAGTTCTTC. This translates into CASSRASGGAYNEQFF.

J is TRBJ2-3 and V is TRBV7-3; a possible D gene is TRBD1 (5 bases). V was cut by 2 bases and J by 0 bases, with 12 bases left in between. Germline V gene sequence: CDR1 SGHTA, CDR2 FQGTGA. This CDR3 contains 16 residues. As DNA, the CDR3 is TGTGCCAGCAGCTTACAGGGTTTCTTTAGCACAGATACGCAGTATTTT. Its translation is CASSLQGFFSTDTQYF.

The rearrangement uses TRBV10-3 and TRBJ2-1, with a possible D match to TRBD2 (5 bases). Germline-derived CDR1 and CDR2 are ENHRY and SYGVKD. The CDR3 has 16 residues. Between the trimmed V and J ends, which lost 11 bases and 1 base, there was a span of 21 bases. The CDR3 reads CASQSGAASSYNEQFF. The DNA for the CDR3 is TGTGCCTCTCAGAGTGGAGCGGCATCTTCCTACAATGAGCAGTTCTTC.

The chain has TRBV15 and TRBJ2-3, with 11 bases identical to TRBD2. The CDR3 is 17 residues long. Germline CDR1 and CDR2: LNHNV and YYDKDF (reference sequence). Trimming removed 0 bases from V and 4 bases from J; junction bases left unmatched: 6. In nucleotides, the CDR3 is TGTGCCACCAGCAGAGACCCTCCGGGACTAGCGGCAGATACGCAGTATTTT. Translation: CATSRDPPGLAADTQYF.

This sequence joins TRBV9 and TRBJ1-1; 8 bases are shared with TRBD1. After removal of 5 bases from V and 6 bases from J, the junction contained 9 bases not matched to a gene. Germline CDR1 reads SGDLS; CDR2 reads YYNGEE. The CDR3 runs 14 residues. CDR3 in DNA: TGTGCCAGCAGTCGACCCTCAGGGGGCTCTGAAGCTTTCTTT. The encoded protein is CASSRPSGGSEAFF.